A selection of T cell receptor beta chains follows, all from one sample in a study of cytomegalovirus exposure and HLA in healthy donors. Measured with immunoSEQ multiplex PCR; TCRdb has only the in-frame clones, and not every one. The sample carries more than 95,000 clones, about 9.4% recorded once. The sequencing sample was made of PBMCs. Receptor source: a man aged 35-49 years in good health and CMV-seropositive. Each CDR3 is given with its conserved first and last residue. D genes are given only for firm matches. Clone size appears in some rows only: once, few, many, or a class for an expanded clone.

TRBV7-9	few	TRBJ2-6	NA	TGTGCCAGCAGCTTAGTACAGTATTCGCGTTCTGGGGCCAACGTCCTGACTTTC	CASSLVQYSRSGANVLTF
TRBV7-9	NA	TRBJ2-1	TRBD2	TGTGCCAGCAGCCGCGGACTAGCGGGAGGGGGCTCCTACAATGAGCAGTTCTTC	CASSRGLAGGGSYNEQFF
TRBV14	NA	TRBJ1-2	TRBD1	TGTGCCAGCAGCCTAAACCAGGGGGGAGTTAACTATGGCTACACCTTC	CASSLNQGGVNYGYTF
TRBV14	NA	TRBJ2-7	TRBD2	TGTGCCAGCAGCCTACTGAGCGGGAGGAACACCCGCTCCTACGAGCAGTACTTC	CASSLLSGRNTRSYEQYF
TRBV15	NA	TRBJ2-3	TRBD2	TGTGCCACCAGCAGCGGACTAGCCGAGAGCACAGATACGCAGTATTTT	CATSSGLAESTDTQYF
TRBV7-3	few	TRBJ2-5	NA	TGTGCCAGCAGCTTAGGCCCGACAGAAAAAGAGACCCAGTACTTC	CASSLGPTEKETQYF
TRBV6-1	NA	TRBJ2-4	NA	TGTGCCAGCAGTGCCCCCAGGGGTCAAACAAGAATTCAGTACTTC	CASSAPRGQTRIQYF
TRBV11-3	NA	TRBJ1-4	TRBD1	TGTGCCAGCAGCTGGGGACAGGGGGTCGAAAAACTGTTTTTT	CASSWGQGVEKLFF
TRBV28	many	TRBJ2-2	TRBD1	TGTGCCAGCAGAAGAGGCAGGGGGCGAACCGGGGAGCTGTTTTTT	CASRRGRGRTGELFF
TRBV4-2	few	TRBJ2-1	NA	TGTGCCAGCAGCCAAGAAGTCAGCTCCTACAATGAGCAGTTCTTC	CASSQEVSSYNEQFF
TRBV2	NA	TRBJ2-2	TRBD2	TGTGCCAGCAAAGGGCTAGCGGGAGGGTTCCGGACCGGGGAGCTGTTTTTT	CASKGLAGGFRTGELFF
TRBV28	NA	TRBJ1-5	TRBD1	TGTGCCAGCAGCTCCAGGGGGCTAGTCAAGCCCCAGCATTTT	CASSSRGLVKPQHF
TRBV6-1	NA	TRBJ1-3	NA	TGTGCCAGCAGTGTCAACAGGCCCTCTGGAAACACCATATATTTT	CASSVNRPSGNTIYF
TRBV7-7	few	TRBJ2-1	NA	TGTGCTAGCAGCTTAGAGTGGACGGGACTCCCCAGCTCCTACAATGAGCAGTTCTTC	CASSLEWTGLPSSYNEQFF
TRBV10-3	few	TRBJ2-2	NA	TGTGCCCTCAGGGCGGGGACCGGGGAGCTGTTTTTT	CALRAGTGELFF
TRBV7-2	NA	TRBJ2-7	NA	TGTGCCAGCAGCTTCGGATCAGGGGAGACCTACGAGCAGTACTTC	CASSFGSGETYEQYF
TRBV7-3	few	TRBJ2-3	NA	TGTGCCAGCAGCTGGACTAGCACAGATACGCAGTATTTT	CASSWTSTDTQYF
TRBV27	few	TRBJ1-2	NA	TGTGCCAGCAGTACTGCCGGGACATATGGCTACACCTTC	CASSTAGTYGYTF
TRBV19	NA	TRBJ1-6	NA	TGTGCCAGTAGTACGGGGGGTGATTCACCCCTCCACTTT	CASSTGGDSPLHF
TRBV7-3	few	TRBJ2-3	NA	TGTGCCAGCACCCCCAGTAGCACAGATACGCAGTATTTT	CASTPSSTDTQYF
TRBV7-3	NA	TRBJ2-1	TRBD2	TGTGCCAGCAGCTTAAAAAGCGGGAGATACAATGAGCAGTTCTTC	CASSLKSGRYNEQFF
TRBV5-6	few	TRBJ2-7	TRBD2	TGTGCCAGCAGCGCACTAGCGGGAGTGCACGAGCAGTACTTC	CASSALAGVHEQYF
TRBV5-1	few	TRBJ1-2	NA	TGCGCCAGCAGCTTGGTAGGCGGGGACGGGTATGGCTACACCTTC	CASSLVGGDGYGYTF
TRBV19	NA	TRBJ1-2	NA	TGTGCCAGTAGCATGGTCGACACTAGGGTGTCAAATGGCTACACCTTC	CASSMVDTRVSNGYTF
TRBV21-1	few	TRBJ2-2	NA	TGTGCCAGCAGCAGACCCCTAAAGACTAGCGGGAGTTGTGTTGCCCGAGGTAGGTCCGGGGAGCTGTTTTTT	CASSRPLKTSGSCVARGRSGELFF
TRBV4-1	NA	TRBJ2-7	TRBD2	TGCGCCAGCAGCCAAGAGGGGACTAGAGGCGCCTACGAGCAGTACTTC	CASSQEGTRGAYEQYF
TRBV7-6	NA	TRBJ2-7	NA	TGTGCCAGCAGCCTTGGGGGGGCCCCCTCCTACGAGCAGTACTTC	CASSLGGAPSYEQYF
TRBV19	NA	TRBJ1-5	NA	TGTGCCAGTTCGGGACTCGCCCAGCCCCAGCATTTT	CASSGLAQPQHF
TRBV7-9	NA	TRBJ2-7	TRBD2	TGTGCCAGCAGCCCAGGGACTAGCGGGAGCGAGCAGTACTTC	CASSPGTSGSEQYF
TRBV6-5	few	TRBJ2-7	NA	TGTGCCAGCAGTACGTATGGGCTCTCCTACGAGCAGTACTTC	CASSTYGLSYEQYF
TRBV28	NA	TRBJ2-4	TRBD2	TGTGCCAGCAGTTTATTCTTTTCGGCTAGCGGCGGCGGGGACATTCAGTACTTC	CASSLFFSASGGGDIQYF
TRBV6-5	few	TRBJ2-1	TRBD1	TGTGCCAGCAGCAACAGGACAGGGGTAGTCCATGAGCAGTTCTTC	CASSNRTGVVHEQFF
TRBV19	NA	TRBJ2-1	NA	TGTGCCAGTAGTACTGCCGTGGCAGCGATAAAGTTCTTC	CASSTAVAAIKFF
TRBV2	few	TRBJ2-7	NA	TGTGCCAGCAGCGGGGGACTTTCCCTGGGAAGGCAGTACTTC	CASSGGLSLGRQYF
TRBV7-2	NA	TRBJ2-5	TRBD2	TGTGCCAGCAGCTCTAGGGGGTATACTAGCGGGAAGTATCAAGAGACCCAGTACTTC	CASSSRGYTSGKYQETQYF
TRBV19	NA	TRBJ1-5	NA	TGTGCCAGTAGTATACCCGGGGGGAATCAGCCCCAGCATTTT	CASSIPGGNQPQHF
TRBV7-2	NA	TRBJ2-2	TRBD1	TGTGCCAGCAGCTTAACCCGGGACAGGGCCAACACCGGGGAGCTGTTTTTT	CASSLTRDRANTGELFF